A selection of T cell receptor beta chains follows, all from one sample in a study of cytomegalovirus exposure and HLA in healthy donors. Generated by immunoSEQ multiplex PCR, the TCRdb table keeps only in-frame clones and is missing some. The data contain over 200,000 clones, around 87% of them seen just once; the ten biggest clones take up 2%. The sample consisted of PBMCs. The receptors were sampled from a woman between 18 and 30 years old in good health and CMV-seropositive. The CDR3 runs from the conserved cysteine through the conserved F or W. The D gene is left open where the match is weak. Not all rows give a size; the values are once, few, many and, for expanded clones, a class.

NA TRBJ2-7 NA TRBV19 CASSIPTIGGEQYF TGTGCCAGTAGTATTCCGACGATAGGCGGCGAGCAGTACTTC
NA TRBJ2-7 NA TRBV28 CASSPFGRELTYEQYF TGTGCCAGCAGTCCGTTTGGCAGGGAACTGACCTACGAGCAGTACTTC
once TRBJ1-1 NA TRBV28 CASSLGGGRAFF TGTGCCAGCAGTTTAGGGGGGGGGAGGGCTTTCTTT
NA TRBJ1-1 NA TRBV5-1 CASRTGTLNTEAFF TGCGCCAGTCGTACAGGGACCCTAAACACTGAAGCTTTCTTT
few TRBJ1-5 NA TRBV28 CASSSLIEGNQPQHF TGTGCCAGCAGTTCTCTCATAGAGGGCAATCAGCCCCAGCATTTT
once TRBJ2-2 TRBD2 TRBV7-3 CASSLGLAGVGELFF TGTGCCAGCAGCTTAGGACTAGCGGGAGTTGGGGAGCTGTTTTTT
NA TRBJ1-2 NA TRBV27 CASSLRPGDPNNYGYTF TGTGCCAGCAGTTTACGACCCGGGGATCCGAATAACTATGGCTACACCTTC
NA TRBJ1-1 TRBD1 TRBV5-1 CASSGQGGRTEAFF TGCGCCAGCAGCGGACAGGGGGGGCGGACTGAAGCTTTCTTT
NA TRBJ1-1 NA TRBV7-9 CASSWVETGNTEAFF TGTGCCAGCAGCTGGGTGGAGACAGGGAACACTGAAGCTTTCTTT
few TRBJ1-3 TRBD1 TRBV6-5 CASSYGTGGNTIYF TGTGCCAGCAGTTACGGGACAGGGGGAAACACCATATATTTT
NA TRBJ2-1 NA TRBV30 CAEASYNEQFF TGTGCCGAGGCCTCCTACAATGAGCAGTTCTTC
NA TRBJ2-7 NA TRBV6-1 CASISELSGWNEQYF TGTGCCAGCATTTCAGAGTTGTCAGGGTGGAACGAGCAGTACTTC
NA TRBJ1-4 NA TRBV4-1 CASSQEGPFNEKLFF TGCGCCAGCAGCCAAGAGGGGCCCTTTAATGAAAAACTGTTTTTT
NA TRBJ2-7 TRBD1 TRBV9 CASSPWDRGYEQYF TGTGCCAGCAGCCCCTGGGACAGGGGCTACGAGCAGTACTTC
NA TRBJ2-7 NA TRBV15 CATSREPAGTYEQYF TGTGCCACCAGCAGAGAACCAGCGGGTACCTACGAGCAGTACTTC
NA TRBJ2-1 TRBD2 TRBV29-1 CSVEVSLAGGPDEQFF TGCAGCGTTGAAGTCTCACTAGCGGGAGGGCCCGATGAGCAGTTCTTC
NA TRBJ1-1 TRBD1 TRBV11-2 CASSPGQGFTEAFF TGTGCCAGCAGCCCGGGACAGGGGTTCACTGAAGCTTTCTTT
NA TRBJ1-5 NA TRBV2 CASRVQAPNQPQHF TGTGCCAGCAGAGTCCAAGCACCCAATCAGCCCCAGCATTTT
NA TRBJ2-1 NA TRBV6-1 CASSPIPLAGYEQFF TGTGCCAGCAGTCCCATCCCATTGGCGGGATATGAGCAGTTCTTC
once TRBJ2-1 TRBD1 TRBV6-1 CASGTGGNEQFF TGTGCCAGCGGGACAGGGGGTAATGAGCAGTTCTTC
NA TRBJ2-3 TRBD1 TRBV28 CASSLRGPDTQYF TGTGCCAGCAGTTTGAGGGGGCCAGATACGCAGTATTTT
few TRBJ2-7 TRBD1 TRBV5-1 CASSSPVEGAIYEQYF TGCGCCAGCAGCTCACCCGTCGAGGGGGCGATCTACGAGCAGTACTTC
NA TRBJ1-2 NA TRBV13 CASSSTRGKANYGYTF TGTGCCAGCAGCTCCACCCGGGGGAAGGCTAACTATGGCTACACCTTC
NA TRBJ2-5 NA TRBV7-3 CASSGRPAKETQYF TGTGCCAGCAGCGGGCGCCCGGCAAAAGAGACCCAGTACTTC
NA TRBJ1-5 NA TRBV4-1 CASSQDPGTLNQPQHF TGCGCCAGCAGCCAAGATCCCGGGACACTTAATCAGCCCCAGCATTTT
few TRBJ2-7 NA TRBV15 CATSRNRVYEQYF TGTGCCACCAGCAGAAACAGGGTCTACGAGCAGTACTTC
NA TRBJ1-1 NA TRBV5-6 CASSLASEAFF TGTGCCAGCAGCTTGGCCTCTGAAGCTTTCTTT
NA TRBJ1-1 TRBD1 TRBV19 CASSIAGTGGRGAFF TGTGCCAGTAGTATAGCCGGAACAGGGGGTAGGGGAGCTTTCTTT
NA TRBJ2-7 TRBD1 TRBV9 CASSARGRIDEQYF TGTGCCAGCAGCGCCAGGGGGCGCATAGACGAGCAGTACTTC
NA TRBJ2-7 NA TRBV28 CASTAAYEQYF TGTGCCAGCACTGCAGCCTACGAGCAGTACTTC
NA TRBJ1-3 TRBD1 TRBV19 CASAEGASGNTIYF TGTGCCAGCGCGGAGGGGGCCTCAGGAAACACCATATATTTT
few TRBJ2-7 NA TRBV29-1 CSVERDSPYEQYF TGCAGCGTTGAGCGGGACAGTCCCTACGAGCAGTACTTC
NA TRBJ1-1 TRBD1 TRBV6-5 CASRGDRGHRTEAFF TGTGCCAGCAGGGGGGACAGGGGGCATCGCACTGAAGCTTTCTTT
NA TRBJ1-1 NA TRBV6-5 CASTRGTENTEAFF TGTGCCAGCACCCGCGGGACGGAGAACACTGAAGCTTTCTTT
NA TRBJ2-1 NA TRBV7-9 CASSLEYRTNEQFF TGTGCCAGCAGCTTAGAGTACAGAACCAATGAGCAGTTCTTC
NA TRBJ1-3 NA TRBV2 CASSVQGLSGNTIYF TGTGCCAGCAGTGTTCAGGGGCTCTCTGGAAACACCATATATTTT
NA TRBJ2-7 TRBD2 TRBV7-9 CASSLGWTSLNEQYF TGTGCCAGCAGCTTAGGATGGACTAGTCTCAACGAGCAGTACTTC
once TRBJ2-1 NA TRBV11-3 CASSLADEQFF TGTGCCAGCAGCTTAGCGGATGAGCAGTTCTTC
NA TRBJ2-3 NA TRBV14 CASSQDLGQGSTDTQYF TGTGCCAGCAGCCAAGATCTTGGCCAGGGAAGCACAGATACGCAGTATTTT
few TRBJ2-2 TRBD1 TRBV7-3 CASSILTGMNTGELFF TGTGCCAGCAGCATATTGACAGGGATGAACACCGGGGAGCTGTTTTTT
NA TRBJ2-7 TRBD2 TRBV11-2 CASSLGSVLASGPYEQYF TGTGCCAGCAGCTTAGGTTCGGTATTGGCTAGCGGGCCCTACGAGCAGTACTTC
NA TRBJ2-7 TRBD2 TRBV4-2 CASRQREWESYEQYF TGTGCCAGCAGACAGCGGGAGTGGGAATCCTACGAGCAGTACTTC
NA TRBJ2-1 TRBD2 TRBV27 CASSLLAGGPDNEQFF TGTGCCAGCAGTCTTCTAGCGGGAGGGCCCGACAATGAGCAGTTCTTC
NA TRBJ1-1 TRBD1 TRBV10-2 CASRDTGGNTEAFF TGCGCCAGCAGAGATACAGGGGGGAACACTGAAGCTTTCTTT
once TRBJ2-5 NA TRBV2 CASTAESGGETQYF TGTGCCAGCACCGCGGAATCCGGGGGAGAGACCCAGTACTTC
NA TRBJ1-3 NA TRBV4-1 CASSPFGPVGDTIYF TGCGCCAGCAGCCCTTTCGGACCCGTCGGGGACACCATATATTTT
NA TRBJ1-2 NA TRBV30 CAWSVEGLTHTF TGTGCCTGGAGTGTGGAGGGGCTGACTCACACCTTC
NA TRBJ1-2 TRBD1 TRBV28 CASSPGGGWYGYTF TGTGCCAGCAGTCCCGGAGGGGGCTGGTATGGCTACACCTTC
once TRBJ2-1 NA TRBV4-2 CASSHHKDWYNEQFF TGTGCCAGCAGCCACCACAAGGACTGGTACAATGAGCAGTTCTTC
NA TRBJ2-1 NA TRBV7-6 CASTPEGFVNEQFF TGTGCCAGCACTCCTGAGGGCTTTGTGAATGAGCAGTTCTTC
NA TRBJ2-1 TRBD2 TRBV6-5 CASTRTSAPTDEQFF TGTGCCAGCACCCGGACTAGCGCACCTACAGATGAGCAGTTCTTC
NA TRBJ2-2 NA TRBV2 CASSEAGFTTGELFF TGTGCCAGCAGTGAGGCAGGGTTTACCACCGGGGAGCTGTTTTTT
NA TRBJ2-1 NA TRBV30 CAWSKGDSYNEQFF TGTGCCTGGAGTAAAGGAGACTCCTACAATGAGCAGTTCTTC
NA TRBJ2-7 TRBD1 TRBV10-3 CAISERWGAGTGEYEQYF TGTGCCATCAGTGAGAGGTGGGGGGCCGGGACAGGGGAGTACGAGCAGTACTTC
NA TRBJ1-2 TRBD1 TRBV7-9 CASSLVAGGNYGYTF TGTGCCAGCAGCTTAGTGGCAGGGGGAAACTATGGCTACACCTTC
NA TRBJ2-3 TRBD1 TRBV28 CASSSGQAWTDTQYF TGTGCCAGCAGTTCGGGACAGGCTTGGACAGATACGCAGTATTTT
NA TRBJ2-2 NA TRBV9 CASSVGRGAGNTGELFF TGTGCCAGCAGCGTGGGCCGGGGGGCGGGGAACACCGGGGAGCTGTTTTTT
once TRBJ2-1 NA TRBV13 CASSREVYNEQFF TGTGCCAGCAGCCGCGAGGTCTACAATGAGCAGTTCTTC
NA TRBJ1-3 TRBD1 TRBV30 CAWSPGQGDSGNTIYF TGTGCCTGGAGTCCGGGACAGGGAGACTCTGGAAACACCATATATTTT
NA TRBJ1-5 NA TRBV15 CATSSIRQKNQPQHF TGTGCCACCAGCAGTATCAGACAGAAGAATCAGCCCCAGCATTTT